The rows below give T cell receptor beta chains drawn from one sample of a study of T cell responses to AZD1222 COVID-19 vaccine. Here immunoSEQ multiplex PCR was the method, and the copy in TCRdb shows in-frame clones only, minus some. The data contain tens of thousands of clones, over 75% of them singletons. The material sequenced was peripheral blood, taken 28 days after the second AZD1222 dose. Every receptor here comes from an adult who received the AZD1222 COVID-19 vaccine. The CDR3 runs from the conserved cysteine through the conserved F or W. D genes are given only for firm matches. Not all rows give a size; the values are once, few, many and, for expanded clones, a class.

TRBV6-2/TRBV6-3,.,TRBJ1-3,.,CASSFASLSSGNTIYF,TGTGCCAGCAGTTTTGCGTCCCTGAGCTCTGGAAACACCATATATTTT
TRBV14,.,TRBJ1-4,TRBD1,CASSHAPGQRATNEKLFF,TGTGCCAGCAGCCATGCCCCGGGACAGCGCGCAACTAATGAAAAACTGTTTTTT
TRBV6-5,.,TRBJ1-5,TRBD1,CASSYAGQDTF,TGTGCCAGCAGTTACGCGGGACAGGACACTTTT
TRBV30,.,TRBJ2-1,TRBD2,CAWYPGLAYNEQFF,TGTGCCTGGTACCCGGGACTAGCCTACAATGAGCAGTTCTTC
TRBV19,.,TRBJ2-1,.,CASSLPWQYNEQFF,TGTGCCAGTAGTTTACCCTGGCAATACAATGAGCAGTTCTTC
TRBV11-3,once,TRBJ1-1,.,CASSLYYTEAFF,TGTGCCAGCAGCTTATACTACACTGAAGCTTTCTTT
TRBV3-1/TRBV3-2,.,TRBJ1-6,TRBD1,CASSLQGQGNNSPLHF,TGTGCCAGCAGTCTACAGGGACAGGGAAATAATTCACCCCTCCACTTT
TRBV12-2,.,TRBJ1-5,.,CASRLGTSWDRDFSNQPQHF,TGTGCAAGTCGCTTAGGAACGTCGTGGGACAGAGATTTCAGCAATCAGCCCCAGCATTTT
TRBV5-1,.,TRBJ2-7,.,CASSLEGYIDEQYF,TGCGCCAGCAGCTTGGAAGGATATATTGACGAGCAGTACTTC
TRBV5-1,.,TRBJ2-2,TRBD1,CASSSGQGGTGELFF,TGCGCCAGCAGCTCGGGACAGGGCGGCACCGGGGAGCTGTTTTTT
TRBV3-1/TRBV3-2,.,TRBJ2-1,TRBD1,CASSLPGQGGKEQFF,TGTGCCAGCAGCCTTCCGGGACAGGGGGGCAAAGAGCAGTTCTTC
TRBV12-5,.,TRBJ1-2,.,CASGTFGQGYGYTF,TGTGCTAGTGGTACCTTCGGGCAGGGTTATGGCTACACCTTC
TRBV18,.,TRBJ1-1,.,CASSPVRVSTEAFF,TGTGCCAGCTCACCGGTCAGGGTGAGCACTGAAGCTTTCTTT
TRBV5-4,few,TRBJ2-7,TRBD1,CASSLEGQGKYEQYF,TGTGCCAGCAGCTTGGAGGGACAGGGTAAATACGAGCAGTACTTC
TRBV4-2,.,TRBJ1-5,.,CASSQEYGSRNQPQHF,TGTGCCAGCAGCCAAGAGTACGGCAGTAGGAATCAGCCCCAGCATTTT
TRBV7-7,.,TRBJ2-3,TRBD2,CASSSGLAGVDTQYF,TGTGCTAGCAGTTCTGGACTAGCGGGGGTAGATACGCAGTATTTT
TRBV7-9,.,TRBJ2-7,TRBD1,CASSPRTGSPLSYEQYF,TGTGCCAGCAGCCCCAGGACAGGAAGCCCCCTCTCCTACGAGCAGTACTTC
TRBV12-3/TRBV12-4,once,TRBJ2-2,.,CASSVRSTGELFF,TGTGCCAGCAGTGTTCGGAGCACCGGGGAGCTGTTTTTT
TRBV11-2,.,TRBJ2-7,TRBD2,CASTAGGTSGTYEQYF,TGTGCCAGCACCGCTGGGGGAACTAGCGGGACCTACGAGCAGTACTTC
TRBV5-1,.,TRBJ1-3,.,CASSLGQSSSGNTIYF,TGCGCCAGCAGCTTGGGGCAGTCCAGCTCTGGAAACACCATATATTTT
TRBV3-1/TRBV3-2,.,TRBJ1-2,.,CASSQDLVTGNYGYTF,TGTGCCAGCAGCCAAGATCTGGTCACTGGTAACTATGGCTACACCTTC
TRBV19,.,TRBJ1-1,.,CASSATPQGQQAFF,TGTGCCAGTAGTGCCACTCCTCAGGGGCAGCAAGCTTTCTTT
TRBV9,.,TRBJ2-7,TRBD1,CASSDSTGGEFYEQYF,TGTGCCAGCAGCGACTCGACAGGGGGCGAATTCTACGAGCAGTACTTC
TRBV7-3,.,TRBJ2-3,TRBD2,CASSLRPVGGYSGGTDTQYF,TGTGCCAGCAGCTTAAGGCCCGTGGGGGGGTATAGCGGGGGCACAGATACGCAGTATTTT
TRBV6-2/TRBV6-3,once,TRBJ2-5,TRBD1,CASSGQGTETQYF,TGTGCCAGCAGCGGACAGGGGACAGAGACCCAGTACTTC
TRBV6-5,few,TRBJ2-5,.,CASGRAVGETQYF,TGTGCCAGCGGTAGGGCAGTCGGAGAGACCCAGTACTTC
TRBV19,.,TRBJ2-2,.,CASSIEGRNTGELFF,TGTGCCAGTAGTATAGAGGGAAGGAACACCGGGGAGCTGTTTTTT
TRBV18,.,TRBJ2-2,.,CASSRTPGELFF,TGTGCCAGCTCCCGAACCCCCGGGGAGCTGTTTTTT
TRBV5-8,.,TRBJ1-1,TRBD1,CASSLNWDSNTEAFF,TGTGCCAGCAGCTTGAACTGGGACAGTAACACTGAAGCTTTCTTT
TRBV27,.,TRBJ2-3,.,CAPGPTDTQYF,TGTGCCCCGGGGCCCACAGATACGCAGTATTTT
TRBV12-5,.,TRBJ1-5,.,CASGFDQPQHF,TGTGCTAGTGGTTTCGATCAGCCCCAGCATTTT
TRBV5-1,.,TRBJ2-2,TRBD2,CASSSGEGNTGELFF,TGCGCCAGCAGCTCGGGGGAGGGAAACACCGGGGAGCTGTTTTTT
TRBV12-5,.,TRBJ1-5,.,CASGLGRGSNQPQHF,TGTGCTAGTGGTTTGGGCCGGGGGAGCAATCAGCCCCAGCATTTT
TRBV11-3,few,TRBJ1-3,.,CASSFQGSSGNTIYF,TGTGCCAGCAGCTTTCAGGGAAGCTCTGGAAACACCATATATTTT
TRBV30,.,TRBJ1-4,.,CAWNRDTTNEKLFF,TGTGCCTGGAACAGAGACACAACTAATGAAAAACTGTTTTTT
TRBV6-5,.,TRBJ1-2,TRBD1,CASSYGYRGTIAGYTF,TGTGCCAGCAGCTACGGGTACAGGGGTACGATAGCGGGCTACACCTTC
TRBV29-1,.,TRBJ2-3,TRBD2,CSSRGRGSARDTQYF,TGCAGCTCCCGGGGTCGCGGGAGTGCAAGGGATACGCAGTATTTT
TRBV4-2,.,TRBJ2-7,TRBD1,CASSPGTGGPYEQYF,TGTGCCAGCAGCCCCGGGACAGGGGGGCCCTACGAGCAGTACTTC
TRBV6-5,once,TRBJ1-5,.,CASSDQAYSNQPQHF,TGTGCCAGCAGCGACCAGGCGTATAGCAATCAGCCCCAGCATTTT
TRBV5-5,.,TRBJ2-1,.,CASSLYLRESYNEQFF,TGTGCCAGCAGCTTGTATCTCAGGGAGTCCTACAATGAGCAGTTCTTC